This entry lists 26 T cell receptor beta chains sequenced from one sample in a study of T cells after yellow fever vaccination. TCRdb used MiXCR to reprocess the 5' RACE reads, holding one entry per CDR3 protein. This sample has about 120,000 distinct CDR3 sequences, with 12% to 15% found just once. The sequencing used CD8+ T cells sorted from PBMCs, collected 5 days after the yellow fever booster vaccination. The receptors come from a man aged 18 to 29 who received the YFV17D yellow fever vaccine.

The genes are TRBV6-2 or TRBV6-3 and TRBJ2-2; D uncertain. This CDR3 has 12 amino acids. Trimming took off 10 bases at V and 7 bases at J, with 13 bases between the two ends. From germline, CDR1 is MNHEY and CDR2 SVGEGT. This CDR3 is CATKQGLGELFF. CDR3 DNA: TGTGCCACCAAGCAAGGGCTCGGGGAGCTGTTTTTT.

This clonotype was recorded a few times. The CDR3 DNA reads TGTGCCAGCAGTTACAGAAGCAATCAGCCCCAGCATTTT. It translates to CASSYRSNQPQHF. The chain combines TRBV12-3 or TRBV12-4 with TRBJ1-5; D ambiguous. The CDR3 is 13 amino acids. V was pared by 4 bases and J by 1 base, with 5 bases between.

A few counts support this clonotype. V and J are TRBV12-3 or TRBV12-4 and TRBJ2-3, with D perhaps TRBD2 (5 bases). This CDR3 is 14 amino acids long. V was trimmed by 6 bases and J by 8 bases, leaving 18 bases between them. CDR3 in DNA: TGTGCCAGCAGCCTAGCTAGAAGGTCGGGTACGCAGTATTTT. Translated: CASSLARRSGTQYF.

The chain couples TRBV4-2 to TRBJ1-1; no firm D call. There are 15 residues in the CDR3. The germline V gene has CDR1 LGHNA and CDR2 YNFKEQ. The V gene lost 0 bases and the J gene lost 1 base, with 9 bases spanning the gap. For the CDR3, the DNA is TGTGCCAGCAGCCAAGAAGGAGAAGGGAACACTGAAGCTTTCTTT. This encodes CASSQEGEGNTEAFF.

This clonotype was picked up a small number of times. This sequence joins TRBV4-1 and TRBJ1-3, with 12 bases identical to TRBD1. The V gene's germline CDR1 is MGHRA and CDR2 YSYEKL. The V and J ends lost 4 bases and 7 bases, in that order; junction bases with no gene match: 5. This CDR3 is 15 amino acids long. CDR3 residues: CASSRRDRGPNTIYF. DNA for the CDR3: TGCGCCAGCAGCCGTCGGGACAGGGGGCCGAACACCATATATTTT.

This clonotype was counted a few times. The chain uses TRBV7-6 and TRBJ2-2; D is unresolved. CDR3 length: 12 residues. Germline V CDR1 and CDR2: SGHVS, FNYEAQ. With 3 bases removed from V and 6 bases from J, the gap between germline ends came to 5 bases. In DNA form, the CDR3 reads TGTGCCAGCAGCTTCGAGTCCGGGGAGCTGTTTTTT. Amino acids: CASSFESGELFF.

V is TRBV7-9 and J is TRBJ1-4; 9 nucleotides match TRBD1. The J segment lost 5 bases and the V segment lost 5 bases, leaving 6 bases of the junction unmatched. Germline-derived CDR1 and CDR2 are SEHNR and FQNEAQ (reference sequence). The CDR3 extends over 15 amino acids. The CDR3 here is CASSETGTGNEKLFF. In DNA, the CDR3 is TGTGCCAGCAGCGAGACGGGGACAGGGAATGAAAAACTGTTTTTT.

The CDR3 reads CASSISTDTQYF. CDR3 nucleotides: TGTGCCAGCAGTATCTCCACAGATACGCAGTATTTT. The chain joins TRBV12-3 or TRBV12-4 to TRBJ2-3; unclear D gene. V was cut by 5 bases and J by 2 bases, with 5 bases left in between. The CDR3 totals 12 residues.

Worth noting for this clonotype: One end of the junction fails to match germline, which may point to a read error. The chain couples TRBV4-2 to TRBJ2-3; D not resolved. The CDR3 is 15 residues long. Per germline, CDR1 LGHNA and CDR2 YNFKEQ. Here the CDR3 DNA reads TGTGCCAGCAGACCCGAGGCAGGATGGGCAGATACGAAGTATTTT. Its translation: CASRPEAGWADTKYF.

The J gene is TRBJ2-4, the V gene TRBV4-3, with 8 nucleotides matching TRBD2. CDR3 length: 17 amino acids. Germline V lookup: CDR1 LGHNA, CDR2 YSLEER. Unmatched junction bases numbered 11, after V lost 3 bases and J lost 4 bases. The CDR3 reads CASSHLSEGLGKNIQYF. The DNA for the CDR3 is TGCGCCAGCAGCCATCTATCCGAGGGACTAGGGAAAAACATTCAGTACTTC.

The rearrangement uses TRBV20-1 and TRBJ1-5, with D hard to call. V gave up 6 bases and J gave up 2 bases, with 14 bases separating them. This CDR3 spans 14 amino acids. Germline V gene lookup returns CDR1 DFQATT and CDR2 SNEGSKA (reference sequence). DNA of the CDR3: TGCAGTGCCGTACCACGATGGCGCAATCAGCCCCAGCATTTT. It is translated as CSAVPRWRNQPQHF.

The chain is built from TRBV21-1 and TRBJ1-5; the D call in the table, TRBD1, was not verified against the DNA. TRBV21-1 is a recognized pseudogene. The length of the CDR3 is 16 residues. The CDR3 region has the DNA TGTGCCAGTAGGGACAGGGGGCCGGTGGGCAATCAGCCCCAGCATTTT. Encoded protein: CASRDRGPVGNQPQHF.

The table lists this clonotype with a few counts. J is TRBJ2-3 and V is TRBV29-1; 13 bases are shared with TRBD2. Germline CDR1 SQVTM, CDR2 ANQGSEA. V lost 4 bases, J lost 2 bases, and 6 bases stayed unmatched. This CDR3 is built from 16 residues. The CDR3 spells CSVAGTSGDYTDTQYF. Written as DNA, the CDR3 is TGCAGCGTTGCCGGGACTAGCGGGGACTACACAGATACGCAGTATTTT.

Only a few counts were recorded for this clonotype. Written as DNA, the CDR3 is TGTGCCAGCGCCGGGCAGGGAGTGAGGGTCAGGGAGACCCAGTACTTC. Amino acid sequence: CASAGQGVRVRETQYF. The chain recombines TRBV6-2 or TRBV6-3 with TRBJ2-5; D is tentatively TRBD1 or TRBD2 (5 bases each). The CDR3 runs 16 residues. V shed 8 bases and J shed 5 bases, with 24 bases lying between them. Germline V CDR1 and CDR2: MNHEY, SVGEGT.

The gene calls are TRBV12-3 or TRBV12-4 and TRBJ1-1, with D unclear. V lost 5 bases to trimming and J lost 0 bases, with 10 bases between them. This CDR3 contains 14 residues. CDR3 in amino acids: CASSPVGMNTEAFF. The CDR3 DNA reads as TGTGCCAGCAGTCCCGTGGGGATGAACACTGAAGCTTTCTTT.

This chain joins TRBV5-4 and TRBJ1-1; D is perhaps TRBD1 (5 bases). The CDR3 contains 15 residues. Germline CDR1 SGHNT, CDR2 YYREEE (reference sequence). V shed 6 bases and J shed 0 bases, with 15 bases lying between them. This CDR3 is CASIGGEGMNTEAFF. Written as DNA, the CDR3 is TGTGCCAGCATCGGGGGTGAGGGCATGAACACTGAAGCTTTCTTT.

J is TRBJ1-4 and V is TRBV5-1, with a weak D call TRBD1 (6 bases). V was cut by 0 bases and J by 8 bases, with 20 bases left in between. From germline, CDR1 is SGHRS and CDR2 YFSETQ. The CDR3 contains 17 residues. CDR3 bases: TGCGCCAGCAGCTTGGGACAGGCGGGAGAAGATTGGGAAAAACTGTTTTTT. Translating it yields CASSLGQAGEDWEKLFF.

This clonotype was counted between two and nine times. This sequence joins TRBV4-2 and TRBJ2-3; 9 nucleotides agree with TRBD1. J lost 6 bases, V lost 4 bases, and 8 bases had no gene match. The CDR3 has 15 amino acids. Germline CDR1 reads LGHNA; CDR2 reads YNFKEQ. CDR3 nucleotide sequence: TGTGCCAGCAGCCCAATGGGACAGGGTATGGATACGCAGTATTTT. Protein product: CASSPMGQGMDTQYF.

The chain couples TRBV12-3 or TRBV12-4 to TRBJ2-5, with no clear D. Trimming removed 3 bases from V and 9 bases from J, with 14 bases in between. The CDR3 has 13 residues. Here the CDR3 reads CASSFGAVGSQYF. DNA of the CDR3: TGTGCCAGCAGTTTCGGAGCCGTTGGGTCCCAGTACTTC.

This clonotype was counted between two and nine times. The chain joins TRBV7-2 to TRBJ1-2; the D is unclear. The CDR3 sequence is 13 residues long. Germline V CDR1 and CDR2: SGHTA, FQGNSA. V lost 6 bases and J 3 bases, leaving 11 bases between the germline ends. The CDR3 DNA reads as TGTGCCAGCAGTGGGGTCGGAGACTATGGCTACACCTTC. Its translation is CASSGVGDYGYTF.

This sequence joins TRBV5-1 and TRBJ1-6; TRBD1 matches at 11 bases. CDR3 length: 17 amino acids. V dropped 4 bases and J dropped 1; count of bases not matched to a gene: 4. Germline CDR1 is SGHRS and CDR2 is YFSETQ. The CDR3 nucleotides read TGCGCCAGCAGCCTCGGACAGGGGGCTTCCTATAATTCACCCCTCCACTTT. It is translated as CASSLGQGASYNSPLHF. Together with reference TRBV5-1 and TRBJ1-6, the CDR3 gives the full variable domain: KAGVTQTPRYLIKTRGQQVTLSCSPISGHRSVSWYQQTPGQGLQFLFEYFSETQRNKGNFPGRFSGRQFSNSRSEMNVSTLELGDSALYLCASSLGQGASYNSPLHFGNGTRLTVT.

This clonotype was detected a few times. This chain uses TRBV19 with TRBJ1-5; possible D gene TRBD1, 5 bases. There are 13 residues in the CDR3. From germline, CDR1 is LNHDA and CDR2 SQIVND (reference sequence). V lost 3 bases and J 2 bases, leaving 5 bases between the germline ends. The CDR3 region has the DNA TGTGCCAGTAGTATGGGGGGCAATCAGCCCCAGCATTTT. It specifies CASSMGGNQPQHF.

The V call is TRBV12-3 or TRBV12-4, the J call TRBJ2-2; 11 bases fit TRBD2. V shed 6 bases and J 3 bases; nucleotides not matched to a gene: 6. The CDR3 contains 16 residues. This chain's CDR3 is CASSRPLAGDTGELFF. The DNA of the CDR3 is TGTGCCAGCAGCCGACCACTAGCGGGGGACACCGGGGAGCTGTTTTTT.

This clonotype was detected only a few times. The rearrangement links TRBV6-1 to TRBJ2-7, with D maybe TRBD2 (6 bases). The germline CDR1 and CDR2 sequences are MNHNS and SASEGT. V lost 2 bases, J lost 6 bases, and 14 bases lay in between. The CDR3 totals 14 residues. The CDR3 reads CASSERPPGGEQYF. The CDR3 DNA sequence: TGTGCCAGCAGTGAACGTCCCCCCGGGGGCGAGCAGTACTTC.

This clonotype was picked up a small number of times. The chain carries TRBV3-1 and TRBJ2-3; D may be TRBD1 (5 bases). Deletions cut 0 bases from V and 1 base from J, with 8 bases between. The CDR3 is 15 residues long. Germline values: CDR1 LGHDT, CDR2 YNNKEL (reference sequence). This chain's CDR3 is CASSQEGRRTDTQYF. The CDR3 DNA follows: TGTGCCAGCAGCCAAGAGGGGCGGCGCACAGATACGCAGTATTTT.

This clonotype was seen a few times. V is TRBV4-1 and J is TRBJ1-3, with unresolved D. CDR1 is MGHRA and CDR2 is YSYEKL in the germline V gene. This CDR3 is built from 15 residues. Deletions cut 1 base from V and 0 bases from J, with 7 bases between. The CDR3 loop is CASSQVGRSGNTIYF. CDR3 in DNA: TGCGCCAGCAGCCAAGTTGGACGCTCTGGAAACACCATATATTTT.